Listed below are T cell receptor beta chains from one sample, sequenced in a study of cytomegalovirus exposure and HLA in healthy donors. Profiled with immunoSEQ multiplex PCR; TCRdb holds only in-frame clones, not every one. The sample shows 89,000 or so clones, approximately 84% of them seen only once. The sequencing sample was made of PBMCs. Receptor source: a woman between 18 and 29 years old in good health and CMV-seropositive. Each CDR3 is given with its conserved first and last residue. The D gene is left open where the match is weak. Not all rows give a size; the values are once, few, many and, for expanded clones, a class.

TRBV4-1	.	.	TRBJ2-7	TGCGCCAGCAGCCAAAGTCCGACAGCTTCCTACGAGCAGTACTTC	CASSQSPTASYEQYF
TRBV27	.	.	TRBJ2-5	TGTGCCAGCAGTCGACAAGAGGGAGAGACCCAGTACTTC	CASSRQEGETQYF
TRBV6-6	.	.	TRBJ2-7	TGTGCCAGCACAGGTTTGTGGAGGGGCGAGCAGTACTTC	CASTGLWRGEQYF
TRBV5-1	TRBD2	.	TRBJ2-1	TGCGCCAGCAGCACAGGGACTAGCGGGAGCGAGCAGTTCTTC	CASSTGTSGSEQFF
TRBV7-9	TRBD1	.	TRBJ1-4	TGTTCCAGCAGCTCGCTGATGGGACAGTCCTATGAAAAACTGTTTTTT	CSSSSLMGQSYEKLFF
TRBV7-9	.	once	TRBJ2-1	TGTGCCAGCAGCTTGTTTGGGGCCCTACTCGGGGAGCAGTTCTTC	CASSLFGALLGEQFF
TRBV23-1	TRBD1	.	TRBJ1-2	TGCGCCAGCAGTCAATCCGGCTACAGGGGAAACGGCTACACCTTC	CASSQSGYRGNGYTF
TRBV27	TRBD1	.	TRBJ1-2	TGTGCCAGCAGTTCCAGGGGGGACAGGGGCTATGGCTACACCTTC	CASSSRGDRGYGYTF
TRBV4-2	TRBD2	.	TRBJ2-3	TGTGCCAGCAGCCCGCGGGAGCACGCAGATACGCAGTATTTT	CASSPREHADTQYF
TRBV6-5	TRBD2	.	TRBJ2-7	TGTGCCAGCAGACCTAGCGGTTACGAGCAGTACTTC	CASRPSGYEQYF
TRBV2	TRBD1	.	TRBJ2-7	TGTGCCATAACTATGACAGGGAACTACGAGCAGTACTTC	CAITMTGNYEQYF
TRBV5-6	.	.	TRBJ2-7	TGTGCCAGCAGCGACAACTACGAGCAGTACTTC	CASSDNYEQYF
TRBV5-1	.	few	TRBJ2-7	TGCGCCAGCAGCTTGGACGGGGTCTACGAGCAGTACTTC	CASSLDGVYEQYF
TRBV6-5	TRBD2	.	TRBJ2-1	TGTGCCAGCAGGCGACCCCGGACTAGCGGCAATGAGCAGTTCTTC	CASRRPRTSGNEQFF
TRBV28	TRBD2	.	TRBJ2-1	TGTGCCAGCAAGGGATTAGGTGGACTAGCGGGCAATGAGCAGTTCTTC	CASKGLGGLAGNEQFF
TRBV4-1	TRBD1	.	TRBJ1-5	TGCGCCAGCAGCCAACCCCCGGGGACAGCTAGCAATCAGCCCCAGCATTTT	CASSQPPGTASNQPQHF
TRBV11-3	TRBD1	.	TRBJ1-1	TGTGCCAGCAGCTTAGGGACCGGGACAGTTGAAGCTTTCTTT	CASSLGTGTVEAFF
TRBV28	.	.	TRBJ1-1	TGTGCCAGCAGTTTCTGGGGCCGGGACAAGAACACTGAAGCTTTCTTT	CASSFWGRDKNTEAFF
TRBV6-5	.	.	TRBJ1-2	TGTGCCACCAATCGATCCCCTCCCAGAAACTATGGCTACACCTTC	CATNRSPPRNYGYTF
TRBV28	TRBD2	.	TRBJ2-5	TGTGCCAGCAGTAGGATTGGACTAGTACTATTTGGCGCGGAGACCCAGTACTTC	CASSRIGLVLFGAETQYF
TRBV5-4	TRBD1	.	TRBJ2-3	TGTGCCAGCAGCTTGGCCAGGGACAGGGGTACCACAGATACGCAGTATTTT	CASSLARDRGTTDTQYF
TRBV2	.	.	TRBJ1-3	TGTGCCAGCAGTGCTAGAGACTCTGGAAACACCATATATTTT	CASSARDSGNTIYF
TRBV28	TRBD1	.	TRBJ1-2	TGTGCCAGCAGATCGGACAGGGCCTATGGCTACACCTTC	CASRSDRAYGYTF
TRBV6-5	.	.	TRBJ1-2	TGTGCCAGCAGTTACCTTTTGTATGGGGCAGGCGGCTACACCTTC	CASSYLLYGAGGYTF
TRBV9	.	.	TRBJ2-5	TGTGCCAGCAGCGTCCAAAGCGGGCAGACCCAGTACTTC	CASSVQSGQTQYF
TRBV19	TRBD1	few	TRBJ1-2	TGTGCCAGTACCTCCGGGACAGGCCTCTATGGCTACACCTTC	CASTSGTGLYGYTF
TRBV2	.	.	TRBJ2-1	TGTGCCAGCGCTCAGGGCCTCCGGGACTGGGGTATCTTCTACAATGAGCAGTTCTTC	CASAQGLRDWGIFYNEQFF
TRBV19	.	.	TRBJ2-3	TGTGCCAGTAACGACAGATCTACGCAGTATTTT	CASNDRSTQYF
TRBV5-1	TRBD1	.	TRBJ2-5	TGCGCCAGCAGCTTGGGGCCCGGGACAGGGGGCCAAGAGACCCAGTACTTC	CASSLGPGTGGQETQYF
TRBV29-1	TRBD1	.	TRBJ2-7	TGCAGCGTTGAAGAAGGGACAGGGGGCTACGAGCAGTACTTC	CSVEEGTGGYEQYF
TRBV9	TRBD1	.	TRBJ1-5	TGTGCCAGCAGCGTAGCTGGGACAGGTGTCCCCAATCAGCCCCAGCATTTT	CASSVAGTGVPNQPQHF
TRBV20-1	TRBD1	.	TRBJ1-1	TGCAGTGCAGCGGACAGGGCTGAAGCTTTCTTT	CSAADRAEAFF
TRBV30	TRBD1	.	TRBJ1-5	TGTGCCTGGAGTAGAGATACCGGGACAGCCAGCAATCAGCCCCAGCATTTT	CAWSRDTGTASNQPQHF
TRBV28	.	.	TRBJ2-7	TGTGCCAGCAGCTTACTTGCCTACGAGCAGTACTTC	CASSLLAYEQYF
TRBV2	.	.	TRBJ2-1	TGTGCCAGCAGTGACCCCAGCGGCTACAATGAGCAGTTCTTC	CASSDPSGYNEQFF
TRBV7-2	.	.	TRBJ2-3	TGTGCCAGCAGCTTATCGCACAGCGAGGGTACGCAGTATTTT	CASSLSHSEGTQYF
TRBV7-6	.	.	TRBJ2-7	TGTGCCAGCAGCTTAGAGGAGGTTAACTCCTACGAGCAGTACTTC	CASSLEEVNSYEQYF
TRBV13	TRBD2	.	TRBJ2-7	TGTGCCAGCAGCGAAACGGGACTAGCGGGAGCCTACGAGCAGTACTTC	CASSETGLAGAYEQYF
TRBV7-8	.	once	TRBJ1-2	TGTGCCAGCAGCTTAGTTAGCAGTAACTATGGCTACACCTTC	CASSLVSSNYGYTF
TRBV4-1	.	.	TRBJ2-3	TGCGCCAGCAGCCAAGATTTCCAGGGATGGGCAGATACGCAGTATTTT	CASSQDFQGWADTQYF
TRBV5-4	TRBD2	.	TRBJ2-3	TGTGCCAGCAGCTTGGCTCTAGCGGGACGGTCAGATACGCAGTATTTT	CASSLALAGRSDTQYF
TRBV13	TRBD2	.	TRBJ2-1	TGTGCCAGCAGCTTAGGACGACTAGCGGGAGCTGGCAATGAGCAGTTCTTC	CASSLGRLAGAGNEQFF
TRBV9	TRBD1	.	TRBJ1-1	TGTGCCAGCAGCGGGGGACAGGGTAATGAAGCTTTCTTT	CASSGGQGNEAFF